This T cell receptor (beta chain) was sequenced for a study of blood T cell repertoires in COVID-19. Everyone who took part was roughly 18 to 89 years old, and they came from roughly 25 US areas. Participants' reported clinical history set cohort assignment. Method: immunoSEQ multiplex PCR; TCRdb's copy keeps in-frame clones and lacks some. The data show about 260,000 clones, with more than 80% seen just once and approximately 2.5% held by the top ten. The sample consisted of PBMCs or T cells enriched from blood (not recorded which). This clonotype was sampled from a woman in her late teens or twenties who had recovered from COVID-19.

CDR3 bases: TGTGCCAGCAGTTCTTGGGGAGGATCGGGCAATCAGCCCCAGCATTTT. It specifies CASSSWGGSGNQPQHF. V gene TRBV27 combines with J gene TRBJ1-5; unclear D gene. The V gene lost 4 bases and the J gene lost 2 bases, with 15 bases spanning the gap. The CDR3 is 16 amino acids. Germline assignment: CDR1 MNHEY and CDR2 SMNVEV (reference sequence).